Shown below are 7 T cell receptor beta chains from a single sample sequenced in a study of tumor-infiltrating lymphocytes in localized non-small cell lung cancer. Only in-frame clones appear in the TCRdb table, and some are missing; sequencing was by immunoSEQ multiplex PCR. The sample lists around 21,000 clones; approximately 80% were seen once. The sample comprised lung tumor tissue. The receptors shown here come from a human donor with non-small cell lung cancer.

V gene TRBV7-9 combines with J gene TRBJ1-2; 7 bases agree with TRBD1. Looked up from germline, CDR1 is SEHNR and CDR2 is FQNEAQ (reference sequence). With V trimmed by 5 bases and J by 5 bases, 8 bases remained unmatched. The CDR3 has 14 residues. CDR3 in amino acids: CASSTTGSSYGYTF. In DNA, the CDR3 is TGTGCCAGCAGCACGACAGGGAGTTCTTATGGCTACACCTTC.

The V gene is TRBV6-5, the J gene TRBJ1-3; 7 nucleotides line up with TRBD1. The V gene end was trimmed by 7 bases and the J gene end by 0 bases; junction bases not matched to a gene: 3. The CDR3 consists of 14 residues. CDR1 MNHEY and CDR2 SVGAGI come from the germline V gene. The CDR3 DNA is TGTGCCAGCAAGACAGGGAGCTCTGGAAACACCATATATTTT. Protein product: CASKTGSSGNTIYF.

V and J are TRBV20-1 and TRBJ2-1; 7 bases agree with TRBD2. The junction had 5 bases not matched to a gene; V was cut back by 8 bases and J by 7 bases. The CDR3 runs 11 residues. In germline, CDR1 is DFQATT, CDR2 SNEGSKA (reference sequence). DNA of the CDR3: TGCAGTCCCCTACTAGCGAATGAGCAGTTCTTC. As protein: CSPLLANEQFF.

V is TRBV7-9 and J is TRBJ2-7, with D possibly being TRBD2 (7 bases). Trimming took off 11 bases at V and 5 bases at J, with 13 bases between the two ends. CDR3 length equals 11 residues. Germline V gives CDR1 SEHNR, CDR2 FQNEAQ (reference sequence). The CDR3 DNA reads as TGTGCCTTCAGGCGGGGGCACGAGCAGTACTTC. Translating it yields CAFRRGHEQYF.

This chain joins TRBV6-4 and TRBJ2-3, with a possible D match to TRBD2 (6 bases). The CDR3 length is 15 residues. Germline CDR1 MRHNA, CDR2 SNTAGT. V lost 0 bases and J lost 4, with 11 bases in between. Here the CDR3 reads CASSDSDYPSDTQYF. The CDR3 nucleotides are TGTGCCAGCAGTGACTCGGACTATCCTTCAGATACGCAGTATTTT.

J is TRBJ2-5 and V is TRBV6-6; 11 nucleotides line up with TRBD1. Trimming removed 6 bases from V and 5 bases from J; junction bases left unmatched: 5. The CDR3 is 14 residues long. Germline V gene lookup returns CDR1 MNHNY and CDR2 SVGAGI (reference sequence). This CDR3 reads CASSRDRGWETQYF. CDR3 bases: TGTGCCAGCAGCCGGGACAGGGGGTGGGAGACCCAGTACTTC.

The J gene is TRBJ1-5, the V gene TRBV18; 9 nucleotides align to TRBD1. The germline gives CDR1 KGHSH, CDR2 LQKENI. The CDR3 consists of 15 residues. Germline trimming cut 3 bases from V and 6 bases from J; bases unmatched to any gene: 6. The CDR3 protein is CASSPTGQGSQPQHF. Here the CDR3 DNA reads TGTGCCAGCTCACCCACGGGACAGGGTAGTCAGCCCCAGCATTTT.